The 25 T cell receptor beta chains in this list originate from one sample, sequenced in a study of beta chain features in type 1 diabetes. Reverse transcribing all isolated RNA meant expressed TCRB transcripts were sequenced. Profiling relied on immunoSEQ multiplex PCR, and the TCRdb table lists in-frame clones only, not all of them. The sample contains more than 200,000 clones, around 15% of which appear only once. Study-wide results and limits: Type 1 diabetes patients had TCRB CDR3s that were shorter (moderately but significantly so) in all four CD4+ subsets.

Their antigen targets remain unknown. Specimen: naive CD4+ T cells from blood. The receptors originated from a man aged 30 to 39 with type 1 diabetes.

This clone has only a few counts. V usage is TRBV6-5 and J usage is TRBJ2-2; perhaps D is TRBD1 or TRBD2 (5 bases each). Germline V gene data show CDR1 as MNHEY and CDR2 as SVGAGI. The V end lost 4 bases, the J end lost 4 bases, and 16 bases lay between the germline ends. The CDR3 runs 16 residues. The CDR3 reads CASSFGALVGTGELFF. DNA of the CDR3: TGTGCCAGCAGTTTCGGGGCCCTTGTGGGCACCGGGGAGCTGTTTTTT.

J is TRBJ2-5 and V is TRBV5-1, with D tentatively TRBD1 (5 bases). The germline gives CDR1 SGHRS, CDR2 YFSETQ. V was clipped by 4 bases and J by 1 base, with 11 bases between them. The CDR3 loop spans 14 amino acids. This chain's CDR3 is CASSPRQLQETQYF. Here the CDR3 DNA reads TGCGCCAGCAGCCCACGACAGCTCCAAGAGACCCAGTACTTC.

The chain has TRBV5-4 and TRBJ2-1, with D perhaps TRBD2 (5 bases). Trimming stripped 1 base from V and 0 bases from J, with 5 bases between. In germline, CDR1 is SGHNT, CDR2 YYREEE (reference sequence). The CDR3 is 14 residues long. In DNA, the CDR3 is TGTGCCAGCAGCTTGACTAGCTCCTACAATGAGCAGTTCTTC. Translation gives CASSLTSSYNEQFF. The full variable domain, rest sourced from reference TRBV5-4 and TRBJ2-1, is ETGVTQSPTHLIKTRGQQVTLRCSSQSGHNTVSWYQQALGQGPQFIFQYYREEENGRGNFPPRFSGLQFPNYSSELNVNALELDDSALYLCASSLTSSYNEQFFGPGTRLTVL.

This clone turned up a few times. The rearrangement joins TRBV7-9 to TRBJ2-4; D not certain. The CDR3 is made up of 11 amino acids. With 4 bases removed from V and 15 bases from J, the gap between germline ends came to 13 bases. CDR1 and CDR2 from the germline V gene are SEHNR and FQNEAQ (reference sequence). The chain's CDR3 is CASSSLGPGYF. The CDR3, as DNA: TGTGCCAGCAGCTCCCTAGGGCCTGGGTACTTC. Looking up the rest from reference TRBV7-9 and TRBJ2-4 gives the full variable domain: DTGVSQNPRHKITKRGQNVTFRCDPISEHNRLYWYRQTLGQGPEFLTYFQNEAQLEKSRLLSDRFSAERPKGSFSTLEIQRTEQGDSAMYLCASSSLGPGYFGAGTRLSVL.

Here the CDR3 reads CASSVGVGGPYETQYF. The CDR3 DNA reads as TGTGCCAGCAGCGTAGGGGTGGGAGGGCCCTATGAGACCCAGTACTTC. This chain uses TRBV9 with TRBJ2-5; 7 nucleotides match TRBD2. Germline V gives CDR1 SGDLS, CDR2 YYNGEE. V dropped 0 bases and J dropped 5; count of bases not matched to a gene: 10. The CDR3 is 16 residues long.

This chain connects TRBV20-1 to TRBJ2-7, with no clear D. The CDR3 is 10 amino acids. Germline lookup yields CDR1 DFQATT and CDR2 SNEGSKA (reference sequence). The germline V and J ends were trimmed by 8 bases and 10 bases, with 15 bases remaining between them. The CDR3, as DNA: TGCAGTACCAATGAGCGTATACAGTACTTC. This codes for CSTNERIQYF.

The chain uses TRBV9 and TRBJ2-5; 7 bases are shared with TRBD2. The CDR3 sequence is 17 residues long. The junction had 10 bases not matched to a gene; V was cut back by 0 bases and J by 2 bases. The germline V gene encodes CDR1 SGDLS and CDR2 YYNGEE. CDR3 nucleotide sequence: TGTGCCAGCAGCGTAGCAGGGAGGGGAGCCGGTCAAGAGACCCAGTACTTC. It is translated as CASSVAGRGAGQETQYF.

For the CDR3, the DNA is TGTGCCTGCTCATCCGGGCGAACTAGCGGGAGATATGAGCAGTTCTTC. It yields the protein CACSSGRTSGRYEQFF. The rearrangement uses TRBV30 and TRBJ2-1; the match to TRBD2 covers 11 bases. The trim removed 6 bases at V and 8 bases at J, leaving 15 bases unmatched. From germline, CDR1 is GTSNPN and CDR2 SVGIG (reference sequence). The CDR3 is 16 amino acids.

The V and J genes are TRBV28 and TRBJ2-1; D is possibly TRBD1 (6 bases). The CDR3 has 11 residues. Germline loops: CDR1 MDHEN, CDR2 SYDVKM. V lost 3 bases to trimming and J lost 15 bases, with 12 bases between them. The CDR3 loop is CASSLGARRFF. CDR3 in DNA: TGTGCCAGCAGTTTGGGGGCCCGTCGGTTCTTC.

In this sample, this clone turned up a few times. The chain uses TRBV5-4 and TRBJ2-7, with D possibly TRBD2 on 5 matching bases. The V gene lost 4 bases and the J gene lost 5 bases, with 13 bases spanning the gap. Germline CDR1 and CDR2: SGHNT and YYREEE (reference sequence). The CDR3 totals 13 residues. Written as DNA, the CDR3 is TGTGCCAGCAGCCTGCAAGGGAGCCACGAGCAGTACTTC. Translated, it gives CASSLQGSHEQYF.

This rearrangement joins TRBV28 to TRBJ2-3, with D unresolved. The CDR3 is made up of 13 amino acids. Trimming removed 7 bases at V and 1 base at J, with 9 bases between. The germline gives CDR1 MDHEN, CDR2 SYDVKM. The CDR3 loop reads CASTPPGTDTQYF. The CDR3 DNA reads TGTGCCAGCACCCCTCCGGGCACAGATACGCAGTATTTT.

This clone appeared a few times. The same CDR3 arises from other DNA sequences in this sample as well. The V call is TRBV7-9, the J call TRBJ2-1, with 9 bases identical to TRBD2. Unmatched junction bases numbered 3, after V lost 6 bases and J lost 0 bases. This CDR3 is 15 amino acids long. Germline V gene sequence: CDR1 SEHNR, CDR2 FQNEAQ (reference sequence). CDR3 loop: CASSLSGSSYNEQFF. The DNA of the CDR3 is TGTGCCAGCAGTCTTAGCGGGAGCTCCTACAATGAGCAGTTCTTC. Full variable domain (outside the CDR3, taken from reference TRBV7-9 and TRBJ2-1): DTGVSQNPRHKITKRGQNVTFRCDPISEHNRLYWYRQTLGQGPEFLTYFQNEAQLEKSRLLSDRFSAERPKGSFSTLEIQRTEQGDSAMYLCASSLSGSSYNEQFFGPGTRLTVL.

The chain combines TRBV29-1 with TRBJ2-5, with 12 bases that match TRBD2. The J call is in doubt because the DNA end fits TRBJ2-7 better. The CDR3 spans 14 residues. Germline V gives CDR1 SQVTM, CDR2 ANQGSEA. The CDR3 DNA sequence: TGCAGCACATCAGGGACTAGCGGGTCCTACGAGCAGTACTTC. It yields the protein CSTSGTSGSYEQYF.

The CDR3 nucleotides are TGTGCCAGCAGCTTGTATAGCGGGCGGTCCTACGAGCAGTACTTC. Translating gives CASSLYSGRSYEQYF. The chain combines TRBV5-4 with TRBJ2-7, with 7 bases aligning to TRBD2. The V gene's germline CDR1 is SGHNT and CDR2 YYREEE (reference sequence). V dropped 1 base and J dropped 1; count of bases not matched to a gene: 5. CDR3 length: 15 residues.

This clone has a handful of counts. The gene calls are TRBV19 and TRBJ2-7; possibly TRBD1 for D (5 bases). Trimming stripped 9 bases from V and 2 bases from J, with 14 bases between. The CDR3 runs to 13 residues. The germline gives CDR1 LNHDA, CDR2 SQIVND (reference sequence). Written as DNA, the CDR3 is TGTGCCAGCCGTAGGACACCGACCTACGAGCAGTACTTC. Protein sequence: CASRRTPTYEQYF.

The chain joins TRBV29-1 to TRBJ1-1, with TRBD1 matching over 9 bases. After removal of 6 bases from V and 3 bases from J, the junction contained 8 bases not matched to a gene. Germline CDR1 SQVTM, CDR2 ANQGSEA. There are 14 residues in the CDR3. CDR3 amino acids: CSVGDRERYTEAFF. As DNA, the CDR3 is TGCAGCGTGGGGGACAGGGAAAGATACACTGAAGCTTTCTTT.

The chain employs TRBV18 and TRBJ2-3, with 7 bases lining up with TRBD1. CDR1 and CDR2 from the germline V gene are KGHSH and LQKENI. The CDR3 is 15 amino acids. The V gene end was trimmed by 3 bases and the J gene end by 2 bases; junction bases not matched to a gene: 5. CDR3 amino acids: CASSPLTGFTDTQYF. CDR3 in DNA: TGTGCCAGCTCACCGCTGACAGGGTTCACAGATACGCAGTATTTT.

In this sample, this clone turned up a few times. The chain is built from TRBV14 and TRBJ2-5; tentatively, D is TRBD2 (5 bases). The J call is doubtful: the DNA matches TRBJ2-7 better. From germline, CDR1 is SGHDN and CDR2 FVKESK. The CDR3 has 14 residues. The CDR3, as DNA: TGTGCCAGCAGCCAAGTTGCCGGGGCCTACGAGCAGTACTTC. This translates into CASSQVAGAYEQYF.

The CDR3 DNA reads TGCGCCAGCAGCCAAACGATGGGACAGGGGGCGGATGGCTACACCTTC. The encoded protein is CASSQTMGQGADGYTF. The genes are TRBV4-1 and TRBJ1-2; 12 nucleotides align to TRBD1. With 2 bases clipped from V and 6 bases from J, the junction kept 7 bases outside the gene matches. Germline assignment: CDR1 MGHRA and CDR2 YSYEKL. This CDR3 region has 16 residues.

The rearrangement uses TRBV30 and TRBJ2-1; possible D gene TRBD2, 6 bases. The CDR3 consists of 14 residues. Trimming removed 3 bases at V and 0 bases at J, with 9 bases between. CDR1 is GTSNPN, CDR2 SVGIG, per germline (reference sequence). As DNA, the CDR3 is TGTGCCTGGAGAGGAGGGAGCTCCTACAATGAGCAGTTCTTC. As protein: CAWRGGSSYNEQFF.

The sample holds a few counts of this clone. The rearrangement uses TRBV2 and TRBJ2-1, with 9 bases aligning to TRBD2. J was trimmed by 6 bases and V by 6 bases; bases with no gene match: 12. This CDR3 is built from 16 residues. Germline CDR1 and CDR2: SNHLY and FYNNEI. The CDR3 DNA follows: TGTGCCAGCAGAGGAGCTGCCGGGACTAGCCTCAATGAGCAGTTCTTC. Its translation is CASRGAAGTSLNEQFF.

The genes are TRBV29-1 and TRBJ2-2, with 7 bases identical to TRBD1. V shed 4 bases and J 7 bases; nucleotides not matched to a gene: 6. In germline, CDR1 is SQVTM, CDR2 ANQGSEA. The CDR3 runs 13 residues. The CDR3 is CSVARGLGGELFF. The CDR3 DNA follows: TGCAGCGTTGCGAGGGGGCTAGGCGGGGAGCTGTTTTTT.

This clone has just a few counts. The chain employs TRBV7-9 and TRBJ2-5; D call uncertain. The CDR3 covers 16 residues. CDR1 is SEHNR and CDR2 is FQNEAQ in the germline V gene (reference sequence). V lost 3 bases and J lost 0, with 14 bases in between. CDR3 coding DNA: TGTGCCAGCAGCTTTAGTGGCTGGGGTTACCAAGAGACCCAGTACTTC. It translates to CASSFSGWGYQETQYF.

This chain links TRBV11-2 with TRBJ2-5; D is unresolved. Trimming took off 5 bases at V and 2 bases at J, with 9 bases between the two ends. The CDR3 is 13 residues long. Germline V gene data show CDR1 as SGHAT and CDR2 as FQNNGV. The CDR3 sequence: CASSRTVQETQYF. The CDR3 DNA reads TGTGCCAGCAGCCGCACGGTGCAAGAGACCCAGTACTTC.

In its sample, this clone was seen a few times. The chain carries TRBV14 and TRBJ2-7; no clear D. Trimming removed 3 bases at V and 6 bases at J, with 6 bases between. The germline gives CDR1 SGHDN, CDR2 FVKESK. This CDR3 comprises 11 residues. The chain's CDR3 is CASSQAREQYF. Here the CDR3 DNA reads TGTGCCAGCAGCCAGGCCCGCGAGCAGTACTTC. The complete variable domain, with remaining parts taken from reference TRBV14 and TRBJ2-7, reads EAGVTQFPSHSVIEKGQTVTLRCDPISGHDNLYWYRRVMGKEIKFLLHFVKESKQDESGMPNNRFLAERTGGTYSTLKVQPAELEDSGVYFCASSQAREQYFGPGTRLTVT.